These 15 T cell receptor beta chains share one sample of origin, sequenced in a study of T cells in localized non-small cell lung cancer. This table comes from immunoSEQ multiplex PCR, and its TCRdb copy is limited to in-frame clones, with some not included. The sample lists some 30,000 clones, about nine tenths occurring once. Specimen: PBMCs, collected before any cancer treatment. Receptors originate from a man between 40 and 70 years old with stage II lung adenocarcinoma.

The chain links TRBV21-1 to TRBJ1-1; the D segment call TRBD1 is taken from the table without a DNA check. TRBV21-1 constitutes a pseudogene. This CDR3 has 17 residues. This chain's CDR3 is CASSKRLLDRANTEAFF. The DNA for the CDR3 is TGTGCCAGCAGCAAACGACTACTGGACAGGGCCAACACTGAAGCTTTCTTT.

The chain uses TRBV21-1 and TRBJ1-3. TRBV21-1 represents a pseudogene. CDR3 length: 17 amino acids. Here the CDR3 DNA reads TGTGCCAGCAGCAATGCCGCGGGGCTTAGCTCTGGAAACACCATATATTTT. Amino acid sequence: CASSNAAGLSSGNTIYF.

The rearrangement uses TRBV11-3 and TRBJ2-2; 9 positions match TRBD1. Trimming removed 2 bases from V and 5 bases from J; junction bases left unmatched: 3. Germline V CDR1 and CDR2: SGHNT, YENEEA. The CDR3 has 15 residues. CDR3 bases: TGTGCCAGCAGCTTAAGGGGACAGGGAACCGGGGAGCTGTTTTTT. Translating gives CASSLRGQGTGELFF.

The rearrangement joins TRBV29-1 to TRBJ2-7; 9 bases are a match to TRBD1. The ends lost 4 bases at V and 6 bases at J; junction bases unmatched: 7. Germline V gene data show CDR1 as SQVTM and CDR2 as ANQGSEA. The CDR3 is made up of 13 amino acids. In DNA, the CDR3 is TGCAGCGTTGGGGGCCGGACAGGGGCCGAGCAGTACTTC. Translated, it gives CSVGGRTGAEQYF.

The rearrangement uses TRBV19 and TRBJ2-1; 14 bases map to TRBD2. In germline, CDR1 is LNHDA, CDR2 SQIVND (reference sequence). The junction had 1 base not matched to a gene; V was cut back by 3 bases and J by 6 bases. CDR3 size: 15 residues. The CDR3: CASSMGTSGSNEQFF. In nucleotides, the CDR3 is TGTGCCAGTAGTATGGGGACTAGCGGGAGCAATGAGCAGTTCTTC. The full variable domain, its missing parts supplied by reference TRBV19 and TRBJ2-1, is DGGITQSPKYLFRKEGQNVTLSCEQNLNHDAMYWYRQDPGQGLRLIYYSQIVNDFQKGDIAEGYSVSREKKESFPLTVTSAQKNPTAFYLCASSMGTSGSNEQFFGPGTRLTVL.

A single count supports this clone. This CDR3 is CASSLVDRVLGELFF. As DNA, the CDR3 is TGTGCCAGCAGCTTAGTCGACCGCGTCCTCGGGGAGCTGTTTTTT. This chain uses TRBV11-2 with TRBJ2-2; no clear D. V lost 1 base, J lost 7 bases, and 13 bases lay in between. CDR3 length equals 15 residues. Germline V gene lookup returns CDR1 SGHAT and CDR2 FQNNGV.

The chain uses TRBV11-2 and TRBJ1-5; the D gene is possibly TRBD1 (5 bases). This CDR3 has 16 amino acids. The V gene lost 1 base and the J gene lost 1 base, with 11 bases spanning the gap. Germline values: CDR1 SGHAT, CDR2 FQNNGV. CDR3 region: CASSLGGGASNQPQHF. The CDR3 nucleotides read TGTGCCAGCAGCTTAGGAGGTGGGGCAAGCAATCAGCCCCAGCATTTT.

The V call is TRBV11-3, the J call TRBJ2-1, with TRBD2 matching over 12 bases. The CDR3 is 16 residues long. CDR1 SGHNT and CDR2 YENEEA come from the germline V gene. Trimming at V came to 4 bases and at J to 8 bases, leaving 9 bases not matched to a gene. In nucleotides, the CDR3 is TGTGCCAGCAGCTCCCTGACTAGCGGGAGAACCCATGAGCAGTTCTTC. It specifies CASSSLTSGRTHEQFF.

The chain has TRBV28 and TRBJ2-7; D gene uncertain. Germline CDR1 reads MDHEN; CDR2 reads SYDVKM. This CDR3 has 11 amino acids. Trimming stripped 5 bases from V and 2 bases from J, with 4 bases between. CDR3 region: CASSGAYEQYF. CDR3 nucleotide sequence: TGTGCCAGCAGTGGGGCCTACGAGCAGTACTTC.

V and J are TRBV2 and TRBJ1-3; possible D gene TRBD1, 5 bases. V was shortened by 4 bases and J by 3 bases, with 16 bases between the two germline ends. The CDR3 contains 16 residues. CDR1 and CDR2 from the germline V gene are SNHLY and FYNNEI. In nucleotides, the CDR3 is TGTGCCAGCAGTGGGGGGGGACTCAAGCGTGGAAACACCATATATTTT. Translating gives CASSGGGLKRGNTIYF. Together with reference TRBV2 and TRBJ1-3, the CDR3 gives the full variable domain: EPEVTQTPSHQVTQMGQEVILRCVPISNHLYFYWYRQILGQKVEFLVSFYNNEISEKSEIFDDQFSVERPDGSNFTLKIRSTKLEDSAMYFCASSGGGLKRGNTIYFGEGSWLTVV.

The rearrangement joins TRBV5-4 to TRBJ2-5; 8 positions agree with TRBD2. Looked up from germline, CDR1 is SGHNT and CDR2 is YYREEE (reference sequence). This CDR3 region has 16 residues. The ends lost 2 bases at V and 1 base at J; junction bases unmatched: 7. The CDR3 region is CASSLAGARPQETQYF. The CDR3 bases are TGTGCCAGCAGCTTAGCGGGGGCGCGCCCCCAAGAGACCCAGTACTTC.

This clone was detected only once. This chain links TRBV6-1 with TRBJ1-1; the match to TRBD1 covers 7 bases. The ends lost 9 bases at V and 11 bases at J; junction bases unmatched: 12. The germline V gene encodes CDR1 MNHNS and CDR2 SASEGT. This CDR3 spans 12 amino acids. In nucleotides, the CDR3 is TGTGCCAGTCTCTCGGGGGGACAGAAGGCTTTCTTT. This gives the protein CASLSGGQKAFF.

The chain carries TRBV30 and TRBJ2-3, with 10 nucleotides matching TRBD2. The CDR3 is made up of 16 amino acids. Losses at the gene ends were 3 bases for V and 6 bases for J; bases not matched to a gene: 12. Germline CDR1 and CDR2: GTSNPN and SVGIG (reference sequence). The CDR3 sequence is CAWSPPGASGSDTQYF. The CDR3 DNA is TGTGCCTGGAGCCCCCCTGGGGCTAGCGGGAGCGATACGCAGTATTTT.

The rearrangement joins TRBV7-8 to TRBJ1-1; no clear D gene. This CDR3 contains 12 residues. The germline gives CDR1 SGHVS, CDR2 FQNEAQ. Between the trimmed V and J ends, which lost 4 bases and 11 bases, there was a span of 14 bases. CDR3 coding DNA: TGTGCCAGCAGCTCAAGGGCAGGTGTGGCTTTCTTT. It codes for CASSSRAGVAFF.

The chain combines TRBV19 with TRBJ1-4; tentative D call: TRBD1 (6 bases). The CDR3 contains 16 residues. Trimming pared 4 bases from V and 2 bases from J, leaving 14 bases between. CDR1 is LNHDA, CDR2 SQIVND, per germline (reference sequence). The CDR3 reads CASSRGQLGTNEKLFF. The DNA of the CDR3 is TGTGCCAGTAGTAGAGGACAGCTCGGTACTAATGAAAAACTGTTTTTT.